The 15 T cell receptor beta chains below come from one sample, sequenced in a study of shared clonotypes between healthy human individuals. The data were produced by immunoSEQ multiplex PCR, yet TCRdb's version contains in-frame clones alone and is incomplete. The table lists 640,000 or so clones, approximately 75% of them singletons. Sequenced input: memory CD4+ T cells sorted from blood. Sample subset: CD45RA-negative fraction. These receptors all stem from a woman in her thirties in good health.

The rearrangement joins TRBV27 to TRBJ2-7; TRBD1 aligns across 11 bases. Trimming removed 8 bases from V and 0 bases from J; junction bases left unmatched: 3. The V gene's germline CDR1 is MNHEY and CDR2 SMNVEV (reference sequence). There are 14 residues in the CDR3. The CDR3, as DNA: TGTGCCAGCGGGGACAGGGGGTACTCCTACGAGCAGTACTTC. Amino acid sequence: CASGDRGYSYEQYF.

This clone was seen a single time. The CDR3 region is CASSFARLAGNYEQYF. The CDR3 nucleotides read TGTGCCAGCAGTTTCGCAAGACTAGCGGGAAACTACGAGCAGTACTTC. The chain combines TRBV28 with TRBJ2-7, with 11 bases that match TRBD2. The CDR3 runs 16 residues. Germline V gene lookup returns CDR1 MDHEN and CDR2 SYDVKM. After removal of 3 bases from V and 3 bases from J, the junction contained 7 bases not matched to a gene.

The rearrangement joins TRBV28 to TRBJ1-5; D call uncertain. There are 16 residues in the CDR3. V lost 3 bases and J 2 bases, leaving 14 bases between the germline ends. Per the germline V gene, CDR1 is MDHEN and CDR2 is SYDVKM. The CDR3 loop reads CASSFVRRPGNQPQHF. The CDR3 nucleotides read TGTGCCAGCAGTTTCGTACGAAGACCTGGCAATCAGCCCCAGCATTTT. The entire variable domain, with the rest obtained from reference TRBV28 and TRBJ1-5, is as follows: DVKVTQSSRYLVKRTGEKVFLECVQDMDHENMFWYRQDPGLGLRLIYFSYDVKMKEKGDIPEGYSVSREKKERFSLILESASTNQTSMYLCASSFVRRPGNQPQHFGDGTRLSIL.

The chain couples TRBV15 to TRBJ2-7; the match to TRBD2 covers 7 bases. The CDR3 extends over 14 amino acids. Germline values: CDR1 LNHNV, CDR2 YYDKDF (reference sequence). V shed 0 bases and J 3 bases; nucleotides not matched to a gene: 2. The CDR3 nucleotides read TGTGCCACCAGCAGAGATCGGGGGGACTACGAGCAGTACTTC. Protein product: CATSRDRGDYEQYF.

This chain connects TRBV2 to TRBJ1-3, with a possible D match to TRBD1 (5 bases). The CDR3 totals 17 residues. CDR1 is SNHLY and CDR2 is FYNNEI in the germline V gene. With 6 bases removed from V and 3 bases from J, the gap between germline ends came to 21 bases. CDR3 sequence reads: CASSGTRGRSLGNTIYF. The DNA for the CDR3 is TGTGCCAGCAGCGGTACGCGGGGCCGATCACTTGGAAACACCATATATTTT.

This clone was found a few times. The J gene is TRBJ2-2, the V gene TRBV7-6; 7 nucleotides match TRBD2. The CDR3 extends over 15 amino acids. Per germline, CDR1 SGHVS and CDR2 FNYEAQ. Losses at the gene ends were 5 bases for V and 2 bases for J; bases not matched to a gene: 5. This CDR3 is CASSRSGSNTGELFF. Here the CDR3 DNA reads TGTGCCAGCAGCCGTAGCGGGTCCAACACCGGGGAGCTGTTTTTT.

The J gene is TRBJ2-7, the V gene TRBV28, with 8 positions matching TRBD2. Germline V gene sequence: CDR1 MDHEN, CDR2 SYDVKM. The ends lost 6 bases at V and 0 bases at J; junction bases unmatched: 10. The CDR3 loop spans 16 amino acids. The CDR3: CASSATSGISSYEQYF. For the CDR3, the DNA is TGTGCCAGCAGCGCCACTAGCGGTATAAGCTCCTACGAGCAGTACTTC.

The sample holds one count of this clone. The chain carries TRBV7-7 and TRBJ2-1; no firm D call. This CDR3 is 13 amino acids long. The V end lost 1 base, the J end lost 6 bases, and 7 bases lay between the germline ends. The germline V gene has CDR1 SSHAT and CDR2 FNYEAQ (reference sequence). CDR3 amino acids: CASSLGLFNEQFF. CDR3 sequence (DNA): TGTGCCAGCAGCTTAGGTCTTTTCAATGAGCAGTTCTTC.

This chain links TRBV5-5 with TRBJ1-2; 9 bases line up with TRBD1. CDR3 length equals 15 residues. V lost 3 bases, J lost 6 bases, and 9 bases stayed unmatched. Germline V gene lookup returns CDR1 SGHKS and CDR2 YYEKEE (reference sequence). CDR3 in amino acids: CASSSWTGVGDGYTF. DNA of the CDR3: TGTGCCAGCAGCTCTTGGACAGGGGTAGGGGATGGCTACACCTTC.

The chain is built from TRBV27 and TRBJ2-1; 11 bases are shared with TRBD2. CDR1 and CDR2 from the germline V gene are MNHEY and SMNVEV (reference sequence). The CDR3 spans 13 residues. The ends lost 3 bases at V and 14 bases at J; junction bases unmatched: 6. The CDR3 protein is CASSLRVSGREFF. Written as DNA, the CDR3 is TGTGCCAGCAGTTTGCGTGTTAGCGGGAGGGAGTTCTTC.

The chain employs TRBV10-3 and TRBJ1-5; D is uncertain. Per germline, CDR1 ENHRY and CDR2 SYGVKD. V lost 8 bases and J lost 1, with 15 bases in between. The CDR3 is 15 residues long. CDR3 loop: CAIAPGGQSNQPQHF. In DNA, the CDR3 is TGTGCCATCGCTCCTGGTGGGCAGAGCAATCAGCCCCAGCATTTT.

The chain joins TRBV6-6 to TRBJ2-5; the match to TRBD2 covers 8 bases. The germline CDR1 and CDR2 sequences are MNHNY and SVGAGI (reference sequence). The CDR3 totals 14 residues. The ends lost 8 bases at V and 2 bases at J; junction bases unmatched: 7. The CDR3 coding sequence is TGTGCCAGCCGTTTAGCGGGACGTCAAGAGACCCAGTACTTC. It is translated as CASRLAGRQETQYF.

This clone was counted between two and nine times. CDR3 amino acids: CASSFDSHNEQFF. In DNA, the CDR3 is TGTGCCAGCAGCTTCGATAGTCACAATGAGCAGTTCTTC. The rearrangement joins TRBV5-8 to TRBJ2-1; D unclear. Germline V CDR1 and CDR2: SGHTS, YDEGEE. This CDR3 is 13 amino acids long. V was cut by 2 bases and J by 5 bases, with 8 bases left in between.

The V gene is TRBV11-2, the J gene TRBJ2-1; D remains unclear. The germline gives CDR1 SGHAT, CDR2 FQNNGV. This CDR3 spans 14 amino acids. V was pared by 7 bases and J by 0 bases, with 10 bases between. The CDR3 DNA reads as TGTGCCAGCACCACATCGAGCTCCTACAATGAGCAGTTCTTC. It yields the protein CASTTSSSYNEQFF.

This chain uses TRBV28 with TRBJ1-4; the D is unclear. The CDR3 has 16 residues. The V and J ends lost 2 bases and 0 bases respectively, with 10 bases between them. Per the germline V gene, CDR1 is MDHEN and CDR2 is SYDVKM. For the CDR3, the DNA is TGTGCCAGCAGTTTAAGAGCAGTTGCAACTAATGAAAAACTGTTTTTT. Translating it yields CASSLRAVATNEKLFF.